This passage covers 26 T cell receptor beta chains from one sample sequenced in a study of blood T cell repertoires in COVID-19. This table comes from immunoSEQ multiplex PCR, and its TCRdb copy is limited to in-frame clones, with some not included. The sample yields about 270,000 clones, around 85% seen once. The sample was peripheral blood. These receptors originate from a woman in her 30s with COVID-19, enrolled during active disease.

The chain carries TRBV5-1 and TRBJ2-3, with D possibly matching TRBD2 (5 bases). Trimming cost V 2 bases and J 4 bases, with 14 bases left between them. The CDR3 spans 15 residues. The germline V gene has CDR1 SGHRS and CDR2 YFSETQ. The CDR3 region has the DNA TGCGCCAGCAGCTTTGTGGCGGGCCCAGCAGATACGCAGTATTTT. Its protein is CASSFVAGPADTQYF.

The genes are TRBV6-1 and TRBJ1-5; TRBD1 matches 7 bases. V dropped 0 bases and J dropped 7; count of bases not matched to a gene: 6. This CDR3 has 15 residues. The germline V gene has CDR1 MNHNS and CDR2 SASEGT. This CDR3 is CASSEAGGGRQPQHF. The DNA of the CDR3 is TGTGCCAGCAGTGAAGCAGGGGGCGGGCGCCAGCCCCAGCATTTT.

The J gene is TRBJ2-2, the V gene TRBV5-5, with 9 positions matching TRBD1. Germline V gene lookup returns CDR1 SGHKS and CDR2 YYEKEE (reference sequence). This CDR3 has 15 amino acids. The V gene end was trimmed by 6 bases and the J gene end by 6 bases; junction bases not matched to a gene: 9. The chain's CDR3 is CASTPQGARPGELFF. The CDR3 region has the DNA TGTGCCAGCACCCCACAGGGGGCGCGTCCCGGGGAGCTGTTTTTT.

The CDR3 is CTSSPDYGYTF. Written as DNA, the CDR3 is TGCACCAGCAGTCCGGACTATGGCTACACCTTC. This rearrangement joins TRBV1 to TRBJ1-2. TRBV1 is listed as a pseudogene. This CDR3 region has 11 residues.

The genes are TRBV19 and TRBJ1-5; no definite D call. CDR1 is LNHDA and CDR2 is SQIVND in the germline V gene (reference sequence). The CDR3 runs 13 residues. V lost 3 bases to trimming and J lost 7 bases, with 10 bases between them. The CDR3 sequence is CASSIRGEQPQHF. For the CDR3, the DNA is TGTGCCAGTAGTATCAGAGGAGAACAGCCCCAGCATTTT.

V and J are TRBV7-8 and TRBJ1-6; TRBD1 agrees at 7 bases. The CDR3 has 14 residues. Trimming removed 5 bases from V and 6 bases from J; junction bases left unmatched: 4. CDR1 is SGHVS, CDR2 FQNEAQ, per germline. CDR3 residues: CASSTHRGNSPLHF. DNA for the CDR3: TGTGCCAGCAGCACTCACAGGGGTAATTCACCCCTCCACTTT.

This clone has just one count. The V call is TRBV6-5, the J call TRBJ1-5; the D is unclear. The CDR3 sequence is 14 residues long. CDR1 and CDR2 from the germline V gene are MNHEY and SVGAGI. Trimming took off 2 bases at V and 2 bases at J, with 7 bases between the two ends. The CDR3 spells CASSYVYGNQPQHF. The CDR3 region has the DNA TGTGCCAGCAGTTACGTCTACGGCAATCAGCCCCAGCATTTT.

This clone was seen a single time. This rearrangement joins TRBV5-5 to TRBJ2-1; a possible D gene is TRBD1 (6 bases). This CDR3 spans 13 amino acids. Germline V gives CDR1 SGHKS, CDR2 YYEKEE (reference sequence). The V end lost 3 bases, the J end lost 10 bases, and 14 bases lay between the germline ends. The CDR3 sequence is CASSSTTGWEQFF. CDR3 nucleotides: TGTGCCAGCAGCTCAACGACAGGCTGGGAGCAGTTCTTC.

This sequence joins TRBV7-8 and TRBJ2-3; tentative D call: TRBD2 (5 bases). CDR3 length equals 17 residues. The V end lost 4 bases, the J end lost 4 bases, and 21 bases lay between the germline ends. Germline CDR1 SGHVS, CDR2 FQNEAQ. The CDR3 DNA follows: TGTGCCAGCAGCTCCCCTCGGCGAGCGGCGCGCCCAGATACGCAGTATTTT. Translated, it gives CASSSPRRAARPDTQYF. Full variable domain (missing parts from reference TRBV7-8 and TRBJ2-3): GAGVSQSPRYKVAKRGQDVALRCDPISGHVSLFWYQQALGQGPEFLTYFQNEAQLDKSGLPSDRFFAERPEGSVSTLKIQRTQQEDSAVYLCASSSPRRAARPDTQYFGPGTRLTVL.

Concerning this clone: The same CDR3 arises from other DNA sequences in this sample as well. The chain joins TRBV5-1 to TRBJ2-3, with D possibly TRBD1 on 6 matching bases. CDR1 is SGHRS and CDR2 is YFSETQ in the germline V gene. CDR3 length equals 15 residues. V gave up 0 bases and J gave up 0 bases, with 8 bases separating them. For the CDR3, the DNA is TGCGCCAGCAGCTTGGTAGGGGGAAGCACAGATACGCAGTATTTT. It codes for CASSLVGGSTDTQYF. Based on the CDR3 plus reference TRBV5-1 and TRBJ2-3, the full variable domain is KAGVTQTPRYLIKTRGQQVTLSCSPISGHRSVSWYQQTPGQGLQFLFEYFSETQRNKGNFPGRFSGRQFSNSRSEMNVSTLELGDSALYLCASSLVGGSTDTQYFGPGTRLTVL.

V usage is TRBV29-1 and J usage is TRBJ2-2; TRBD1 might be the D (6 bases). The CDR3 consists of 11 residues. CDR1 SQVTM and CDR2 ANQGSEA come from the germline V gene. The V and J ends lost 7 bases and 7 bases respectively, with 10 bases between them. CDR3 DNA: TGCAGCGCAGGGGTAGGCGGGGAGCTGTTTTTT. The encoded protein is CSAGVGGELFF.

This chain links TRBV5-1 with TRBJ2-3, with 12 bases matching TRBD2. This CDR3 is built from 17 residues. V dropped 0 bases and J dropped 5; count of bases not matched to a gene: 7. Germline V gene sequence: CDR1 SGHRS, CDR2 YFSETQ. In nucleotides, the CDR3 is TGCGCCAGCAGCTTGGATCTAGCGGGGGGGCAAGGAGATACGCAGTATTTT. Translating it yields CASSLDLAGGQGDTQYF.

The chain combines TRBV5-4 with TRBJ2-5; TRBD2 matches 9 bases. This CDR3 region has 15 residues. V lost 1 base to trimming and J lost 5 bases; unmatched junction nucleotides: 6. Germline V gene data show CDR1 as SGHNT and CDR2 as YYREEE (reference sequence). The CDR3: CASSLLASGVETQYF. The CDR3 nucleotides are TGTGCCAGCAGCTTGCTAGCTAGCGGGGTGGAGACCCAGTACTTC.

The chain links TRBV2 to TRBJ1-2; tentative D call: TRBD1 (6 bases). Trimming took 8 bases from V and 4 from J, leaving 17 bases between them. This CDR3 contains 14 residues. Germline CDR1 and CDR2: SNHLY and FYNNEI. The CDR3 bases are TGTGCCAGCGAGCGGGACACCGATTCCTATGGCTACACCTTC. It is translated as CASERDTDSYGYTF.

The chain has TRBV4-1 and TRBJ2-1; TRBD2 matches at 8 bases. The CDR3 loop spans 16 amino acids. V shed 4 bases, J shed 3 bases, and the junction held 8 bases outside the gene matches. CDR1 MGHRA and CDR2 YSYEKL come from the germline V gene. This chain's CDR3 is CASSPGLASGYNEQFF. The CDR3 DNA reads TGCGCCAGCAGCCCCGGACTAGCCTCTGGCTACAATGAGCAGTTCTTC.

CDR3: CASSLQRGEQFF. The CDR3 region has the DNA TGTGCCAGCAGCCTGCAAAGGGGAGAGCAGTTCTTC. The chain combines TRBV11-2 with TRBJ2-1, with D perhaps TRBD1 (5 bases). With 5 bases removed from V and 10 bases from J, the gap between germline ends came to 12 bases. The CDR3 spans 12 residues. CDR1 and CDR2 from the germline V gene are SGHAT and FQNNGV.

The chain links TRBV29-1 to TRBJ1-1, with D maybe TRBD1 (5 bases). With 5 bases removed from V and 3 bases from J, the gap between germline ends came to 13 bases. Germline-derived CDR1 and CDR2 are SQVTM and ANQGSEA. The CDR3 runs to 13 residues. This CDR3 reads CSVRGVQDTEAFF. For the CDR3, the DNA is TGCAGCGTTCGCGGGGTACAGGACACTGAAGCTTTCTTT.

The V and J genes are TRBV7-6 and TRBJ1-2; no definite D call. The CDR3 spans 14 residues. CDR1 SGHVS and CDR2 FNYEAQ come from the germline V gene. Trimming stripped 5 bases from V and 6 bases from J, with 16 bases between. CDR3 loop: CASSPLGEVHGYTF. CDR3 coding DNA: TGTGCCAGCAGCCCCCTCGGGGAGGTACATGGCTACACCTTC. Full variable domain (remainder filled in from reference TRBV7-6 and TRBJ1-2): GAGVSQSPRYKVTKRGQDVALRCDPISGHVSLYWYRQALGQGPEFLTYFNYEAQQDKSGLPNDRFSAERPEGSISTLTIQRTEQRDSAMYRCASSPLGEVHGYTFGSGTRLTVV.

This clone was observed once. The chain links TRBV7-8 to TRBJ1-1, with a possible D match to TRBD1 (5 bases). Germline V gene data show CDR1 as SGHVS and CDR2 as FQNEAQ. This CDR3 comprises 18 residues. The V end lost 7 bases, the J end lost 1 base, and 25 bases lay between the germline ends. The CDR3: CASIRRAGTMTENTEAFF. The CDR3 DNA reads TGTGCCAGCATCAGAAGGGCGGGAACGATGACAGAGAACACTGAAGCTTTCTTT. The variable domain in full, with the rest retrieved from reference TRBV7-8 and TRBJ1-1, is GAGVSQSPRYKVAKRGQDVALRCDPISGHVSLFWYQQALGQGPEFLTYFQNEAQLDKSGLPSDRFFAERPEGSVSTLKIQRTQQEDSAVYLCASIRRAGTMTENTEAFFGQGTRLTVV.

As for this clone: The same CDR3 also results from other DNA sequences found in this sample. The V call is TRBV5-1, the J call TRBJ2-1, with 8 bases fitting TRBD2. The length of the CDR3 is 16 residues. Unmatched junction bases numbered 3, after V lost 0 bases and J lost 1 base. The germline V gene encodes CDR1 SGHRS and CDR2 YFSETQ. This CDR3 reads CASSLVLAGSYNEQFF. CDR3 DNA sequence: TGCGCCAGCAGCTTGGTTCTAGCGGGTTCCTACAATGAGCAGTTCTTC.

The genes are TRBV19 and TRBJ1-1; tentatively, D is TRBD1 (5 bases). Germline CDR1 is LNHDA and CDR2 is SQIVND (reference sequence). The length of the CDR3 is 18 residues. Deletions cut 4 bases from V and 0 bases from J, with 21 bases between. Here the CDR3 reads CASSTRVGVLGMNTEAFF. In DNA, the CDR3 is TGTGCCAGTAGTACCCGGGTAGGGGTTTTAGGCATGAACACTGAAGCTTTCTTT.

Ten or more counts support this clone. This chain joins TRBV6-4 and TRBJ2-3, with D perhaps TRBD2 (6 bases). V dropped 6 bases and J dropped 2 bases, with 9 bases sitting between them. The CDR3 length is 13 residues. Germline V CDR1 and CDR2: MRHNA, SNTAGT. The CDR3 nucleotides read TGTGCCAGCAGCGAGCGGGTCACAGATACGCAGTATTTT. It encodes CASSERVTDTQYF.

The rearrangement links TRBV5-1 to TRBJ2-7, with TRBD2 matching 13 bases. The CDR3 is 15 amino acids. CDR1 SGHRS and CDR2 YFSETQ come from the germline V gene. With 4 bases clipped from V and 3 bases from J, the junction kept 4 bases outside the gene matches. CDR3 nucleotide sequence: TGCGCCAGCAGCCCTCGGACTAGCGGGGGCTACGAGCAGTACTTC. Translated: CASSPRTSGGYEQYF.

In this sample, this clone turned up a few times. This chain joins TRBV19 and TRBJ1-1; no definite D call. Germline loops: CDR1 LNHDA, CDR2 SQIVND (reference sequence). Trimming left V 8 bases short and J 7 bases short, with 14 bases between. The CDR3 is 12 residues long. The CDR3 DNA reads as TGTGCCAGTTTTCTGCTGGGCCGTGAAGCTTTCTTT. Its protein product is CASFLLGREAFF.

Details on this clone: In the same sample, other DNA sequences code for this CDR3. This chain joins TRBV7-6 and TRBJ2-1; 8 nucleotides line up with TRBD2. The germline gives CDR1 SGHVS, CDR2 FNYEAQ. CDR3 size: 15 residues. V dropped 1 base and J dropped 7; count of bases not matched to a gene: 6. The CDR3 protein is CASSLGTGGPNEQFF. CDR3 bases: TGTGCCAGCAGCTTAGGAACGGGGGGGCCAAATGAGCAGTTCTTC.

This chain connects TRBV2 to TRBJ2-7, with D possibly being TRBD1 (6 bases). V was clipped by 4 bases and J by 2 bases, with 6 bases between them. This CDR3 is built from 12 residues. CDR1 is SNHLY, CDR2 FYNNEI, per germline. Here the CDR3 reads CASSGDTYEQYF. The CDR3, as DNA: TGTGCCAGCAGTGGGGACACCTACGAGCAGTACTTC.